This entry lists 11 T cell receptor beta chains sequenced from one sample in a study of T cells in Graves' hyperthyroidism and ophthalmopathy. The CDR3 regions of TCR beta were amplified from RNA transcripts. The primer set for the first-round RT-PCR of the TCR CDR3 was HTBI. TCRdb itself ran the multiplex PCR reads through MiXCR, one entry per CDR3 protein. Of around 300,000 distinct CDR3 sequences in the sample, less than 30% were seen once. Sequences were obtained from blood. The receptors were gathered from a man aged 35-49 years with Graves' hyperthyroidism that later progressed to Graves' ophthalmopathy.

At least ten counts were recorded for this clonotype. V gene TRBV6-2 or TRBV6-3 combines with J gene TRBJ1-3, with 11 bases matching TRBD1. V lost 6 bases and J lost 0; bases outside the gene matches: 10. Germline values: CDR1 MNHEY, CDR2 SVGEGT. The CDR3 is 18 amino acids. Here the CDR3 reads CASRAPWTGGRSGNTIYF. The CDR3 DNA reads TGTGCCAGCAGGGCTCCGTGGACAGGGGGCCGCTCTGGAAACACCATATATTTT.

The table lists this clonotype with a few counts. V is TRBV7-8 and J is TRBJ1-3; TRBD1 might be the D (6 bases). This CDR3 contains 15 residues. Trimming took off 3 bases at V and 2 bases at J, with 11 bases between the two ends. The germline V gene encodes CDR1 SGHVS and CDR2 FQNEAQ. CDR3 in amino acids: CASSFDGTPGNTIYF. CDR3 nucleotide sequence: TGTGCCAGCAGCTTTGACGGGACACCTGGAAACACCATATATTTT.

This clonotype was observed at least ten times. The chain employs TRBV20-1 and TRBJ1-1; no reliable D call. The V end lost 5 bases, the J end lost 3 bases, and 10 bases lay between the germline ends. The germline gives CDR1 DFQATT, CDR2 SNEGSKA (reference sequence). The CDR3 length is 12 residues. The CDR3 protein is CSAAGWHTEAFF. DNA of the CDR3: TGCAGTGCTGCGGGTTGGCACACTGAAGCTTTCTTT.

The chain recombines TRBV7-2 with TRBJ2-5; unclear D gene. The CDR3 loop spans 12 amino acids. CDR1 SGHTA and CDR2 FQGNSA come from the germline V gene. The V end was cut by 5 bases, the J end by 5 bases, with 9 bases between. DNA of the CDR3: TGTGCCAGCAGCGTCGGCTCGGAGACCCAGTACTTC. Translated, it gives CASSVGSETQYF.

The V call is TRBV12-3 or TRBV12-4, the J call TRBJ2-7; D assignment may be TRBD1 or TRBD2 (6 bases each). The CDR3 extends over 14 amino acids. Deletions cut 4 bases from V and 4 bases from J, with 14 bases between. The CDR3 nucleotides are TGTGCCAGCAGTTACAACAGGGAGGCGTACGAGCAGTACTTC. This gives the protein CASSYNREAYEQYF.

This clonotype was seen ten or more times. The J gene is TRBJ1-2, the V gene TRBV3-1; the match to TRBD1 covers 7 bases. Germline V CDR1 and CDR2: LGHDT, YNNKEL (reference sequence). V gave up 1 base and J gave up 3 bases; unmatched junction bases: 2. The CDR3 spans 14 residues. The CDR3 sequence: CASSQGDSHYGYTF. CDR3 coding DNA: TGTGCCAGCAGCCAAGGGGACAGCCACTATGGCTACACCTTC.

This clonotype was seen at least ten times. This chain links TRBV28 with TRBJ2-7, with D perhaps TRBD2 (6 bases). Trimming shortened V by 7 bases and J by 1 base, and 11 bases separated the two germline ends. Per germline, CDR1 MDHEN and CDR2 SYDVKM. CDR3 length: 13 residues. CDR3 residues: CASTPAGSYEQYF. The CDR3 region has the DNA TGTGCCAGCACCCCAGCGGGTTCCTACGAGCAGTACTTC.

This clonotype was found many times. The rearrangement uses TRBV12-3 or TRBV12-4 and TRBJ2-5, with 8 bases matching TRBD1. The ends lost 0 bases at V and 7 bases at J; junction bases unmatched: 4. The length of the CDR3 is 14 residues. Here the CDR3 DNA reads TGTGCCAGCAGTTTAGCGGACAGGGATGGGACCCAGTACTTC. Translating it yields CASSLADRDGTQYF.

There are many counts of this clonotype. The chain employs TRBV27 and TRBJ1-4; a weak D match, TRBD1 (5 bases). Germline V lookup: CDR1 MNHEY, CDR2 SMNVEV (reference sequence). Trimming pared 0 bases from V and 11 bases from J, leaving 13 bases between. CDR3 length equals 14 residues. In DNA form, the CDR3 reads TGTGCCAGCAGTTTATCGGGGACTGGAGCGAAACTGTTTTTT. This codes for CASSLSGTGAKLFF.

This clonotype appeared many times. This chain joins TRBV14 and TRBJ1-1; D not certain. Germline CDR1 and CDR2: SGHDN and FVKESK. The CDR3 covers 15 residues. Deletions cut 2 bases from V and 4 bases from J, with 14 bases between. The CDR3 spells CASSQTALGGTEAFF. The CDR3 nucleotides are TGTGCCAGCAGCCAAACCGCCCTGGGAGGCACTGAAGCTTTCTTT.

The rearrangement joins TRBV7-9 to TRBJ1-5, with a possible D match to TRBD1 (6 bases). The CDR3 contains 14 residues. Trimming left V 5 bases short and J 4 bases short, with 12 bases between. The germline V gene has CDR1 SEHNR and CDR2 FQNEAQ (reference sequence). CDR3 nucleotides: TGTGCCAGCAGCCCGACAGGATTAAATCAGCCCCAGCATTTT. This translates into CASSPTGLNQPQHF.